A selection of T cell receptor beta chains follows, all from one sample in a study of T cell repertoires in cytomegalovirus infection. For these receptors, no antigen is known. Each CDR3 protein gets one entry after TCRdb re-called the reads with MiXCR. This table has 150,000 or so distinct CDR3 sequences, about 22% appearing once. The specimen comprised CD8+ T cells from cultured PBMCs, sampled from culture after CMV antigen stimulation. Receptors originate from a human donor in good health (CMV status not recorded). Some clones in this sample may be carry-over from other donors' samples. CDR3s include the opening cysteine and the closing phenylalanine or tryptophan. A D gene is named only where the DNA matches it firmly. Only part of the rows carry a size: once, few, many, or a class if the clone is expanded.

j_gene	d_gene	v_gene	abundance	CDR3nt	CDR3aa
TRBJ1-1	.	TRBV10-3	.	TGTGCCATCAGGGTAACAAGGAGGGTGAACACTGAAGCTTTCTTT	CAIRVTRRVNTEAFF
TRBJ1-5	.	TRBV7-8	.	TGTGCCAGCAGCTTAGGGGTGGAGTATCAGCCCCAGCATTTT	CASSLGVEYQPQHF
TRBJ2-7	.	TRBV4-2	few	TGTGCCAGCAGCCAAGAGGCAGTACTCTCGGGGGAGCAGTACTTC	CASSQEAVLSGEQYF
TRBJ2-7	TRBD2	TRBV7-2	.	TGTGCCAGCAGCTTAGATGGTTTTAGCGGGGCACTCTACGAGCAGTACTTC	CASSLDGFSGALYEQYF
TRBJ1-5	.	TRBV12-3/TRBV12-4	.	TGTGCCAGCAGTTCGCCGACAGACAATCAGCCCCAGCATTTT	CASSSPTDNQPQHF
TRBJ1-1	TRBD1	TRBV19	few	TGTGCCAGTAGTACCCTCGACGGACAGGGGCTGAACACTGAAGCTTTCTTT	CASSTLDGQGLNTEAFF
TRBJ1-4	.	TRBV7-8	few	TGTGCCAGCAGCTTAGCAAGCAGGGCAATTAATGAAAAACTGTTTTTT	CASSLASRAINEKLFF
TRBJ2-1	.	TRBV19	few	TGTGCCTCAGCCGTCTCCTACAATGAGCAGTTCTTC	CASAVSYNEQFF
TRBJ1-5	.	TRBV7-9	many	TGTGCCAGCAGCCCAGGGAATCAGCCCCAGCATTTT	CASSPGNQPQHF
TRBJ1-4	.	TRBV4-1	few	TGCGCCAGCAGCCAAGGGATTTCGCTCCCACCGAATGAAAAACTGTTTTTT	CASSQGISLPPNEKLFF
TRBJ1-2	.	TRBV6-8	.	TGTGCCAGCAGTTTCCGGGGGGCACGGAACTATGGCTACACCTTC	CASSFRGARNYGYTF
TRBJ1-1	.	TRBV6-2/TRBV6-3	few	TGTGCCAGCGGTTCGGGACTTCGTGAAGCTTTCTTT	CASGSGLREAFF
TRBJ2-1	.	TRBV7-8	few	TGTGCCAGCAGCTCCGGGACGACTATCTACAATGAGCAGTTCTTC	CASSSGTTIYNEQFF
TRBJ1-2	TRBD1	TRBV27	.	TGTGCCAGCAGTTTTGGGGGCACAGGGGGAGGCTACACCTTC	CASSFGGTGGGYTF
TRBJ2-1	TRBD2	TRBV7-9	few	TGTGCCAGCAGCTCGAAAACGGGACTAGCATTGGCTTACAATGAGCAGTTCTTC	CASSSKTGLALAYNEQFF
TRBJ1-1	TRBD1	TRBV6-2/TRBV6-3	.	TGTGCCAGCAGTGTGGTTGAGGGGGCTGCGACTGAAGCTTTCTTT	CASSVVEGAATEAFF
TRBJ1-2	TRBD1	TRBV13	few	TGTGCCAGCAGCTTAAGACAGGGAAACTATGGCTACACCTTC	CASSLRQGNYGYTF
TRBJ1-2	TRBD1	TRBV29-1	.	TGCAGCGTTTTTCAGGGGGTTAACTATGGCTACACCTTC	CSVFQGVNYGYTF
TRBJ2-7	TRBD1	TRBV7-9	many	TGTGCCAGCAGCTCCAATCGACAGGGTTCCTACGAGCAGTACTTC	CASSSNRQGSYEQYF
TRBJ1-2	.	TRBV6-5	many	TGTGCCAGCAGTTACTCAATTAGTGGGGGGTATGGCTACACCTTC	CASSYSISGGYGYTF
TRBJ2-3	.	TRBV4-1	.	TGCGCCAGCAGCCAAGTAAGGGAGTTAAGCACAGATACGCAGTATTTT	CASSQVRELSTDTQYF
TRBJ1-1	.	TRBV6-6	.	TGTGCCAGCAGTATTCAGGGTGAAGCTTTCTTT	CASSIQGEAFF
TRBJ1-2	TRBD1	TRBV7-2	few	TGTGCCAGCAGCTTAGCGCAGGGGGCGAGGGGCTACACCTTC	CASSLAQGARGYTF
TRBJ1-5	.	TRBV27	few	TGTGCCAGCAGTCATTACGGCAATCAGCCCCAGCATTTT	CASSHYGNQPQHF
TRBJ2-1	TRBD2	TRBV4-1	.	TGTGCCAGCAGCCAAGGGGAGGGGTACAATGAGCAGTTCTTC	CASSQGEGYNEQFF
TRBJ2-7	.	TRBV6-1	few	TGTGCCAGCAGTGTGCGGGACACTTCCTACGAGCAGTACTTC	CASSVRDTSYEQYF
TRBJ2-7	.	TRBV12-3/TRBV12-4	.	TGTGCCAGCACCCCCGCCCTCCGAGCCGAGCAGTACTTC	CASTPALRAEQYF
TRBJ2-7	TRBD2	TRBV7-2	.	TGTGCCAGCAGCTTGGGGGACTACTCCTACGAGCAGTACTTC	CASSLGDYSYEQYF
TRBJ2-2	.	TRBV7-6	.	TGTGCCAGCAGCTTAGAGAACACCGGGGAGCTGTTTTTT	CASSLENTGELFF
TRBJ1-1	.	TRBV29-1	.	TGCAGCGTTTACCCCCAGGGGTGGAGCACTGAAGCTTTCTTT	CSVYPQGWSTEAFF
TRBJ1-5	.	TRBV7-2	few	TGTGCCAGCAGCTCTAGAAGTATAAATCAGCCCCAGCATTTT	CASSSRSINQPQHF
TRBJ2-1	.	TRBV5-4	.	TGTGCCAGCAGCTGGGATGGCCGTCCAGATGAGCAGTTCTTC	CASSWDGRPDEQFF